Below, one T cell receptor beta chain is given with its context. Sequence at one end of the junction differs from germline and may be a read error. Aged 18 to 65, the patients had hyperthyroidism that was newly diagnosed and had lasted under 2 months. Source material for PBMCs was more than 9.5 ml fresh peripheral blood. From RNA transcripts, TCR beta CDR3 regions were amplified. An initial round of RT-PCR targeting the TCR CDR3 relied on the HTBI primer set. MiXCR, run by TCRdb on the multiplex PCR reads, gives a single entry per CDR3 protein. The data show about 96,000 distinct CDR3 sequences, around 50% seen once. The sample originates from a study of T cells in Graves' hyperthyroidism and ophthalmopathy. The CDR3 is made up of 16 amino acids. Germline V lookup: CDR1 LNHNV, CDR2 YYDKDF (reference sequence).

V is TRBV15 and J is TRBJ1-2, with a possible D match to TRBD1 (6 bases). The sequenced material came from blood. The TCR sequence derives from a woman between 35 and 50 years old with Graves' hyperthyroidism. DNA for the CDR3: TGTGCCGCCAGCAGCTCACAGGGTGTGGGAAACTATGGCTACACCTTC. This translates into CAASSSQGVGNYGYTF.